One and the same sample provided the 25 T cell receptor beta chains below, sequenced in a study of cytomegalovirus exposure and HLA in healthy donors. The PCR used 60 Vbeta and 13 Jbeta primers. The repertoire was sequenced with immunoSEQ multiplex PCR; TCRdb's copy has only in-frame clones and lacks some. The sample shows 110,000 to 150,000 clones, roughly 80% of them seen only once. The sequencing sample was made of PBMCs. The receptors were sampled from a woman aged 40 to 49 in good health and CMV-seropositive.

This chain uses TRBV7-9 with TRBJ2-1; D ambiguous. Germline CDR1 is SEHNR and CDR2 is FQNEAQ (reference sequence). The V and J ends lost 3 bases and 5 bases respectively, with 20 bases between them. This CDR3 has 17 residues. In nucleotides, the CDR3 is TGTGCCAGCAGCTTCCCAATCCTGAGCCCACCTAACAATGAGCAGTTCTTC. Protein product: CASSFPILSPPNNEQFF.

The rearrangement links TRBV19 to TRBJ2-5; 7 nucleotides agree with TRBD2. Unmatched junction bases numbered 10, after V lost 10 bases and J lost 5 bases. The CDR3 consists of 13 residues. Germline-derived CDR1 and CDR2 are LNHDA and SQIVND (reference sequence). The CDR3 here is CATSGGGWETQYF. As DNA, the CDR3 is TGTGCCACCTCGGGGGGAGGTTGGGAGACCCAGTACTTC.

V is TRBV2 and J is TRBJ2-7; TRBD2 agrees at 7 bases. The CDR3 extends over 16 amino acids. With 6 bases clipped from V and 0 bases from J, the junction kept 11 bases outside the gene matches. CDR1 and CDR2 (germline): SNHLY, FYNNEI. The CDR3 region has the DNA TGTGCCAGCAGACCCTATAGCGGGTTGGGCTCCTACGAGCAGTACTTC. Amino acids: CASRPYSGLGSYEQYF.

This clone was detected once. J is TRBJ2-7 and V is TRBV19, with D possibly matching TRBD2 (5 bases). CDR1 is LNHDA and CDR2 is SQIVND in the germline V gene (reference sequence). The CDR3 covers 11 residues. Deletions cut 6 bases from V and 5 bases from J, with 8 bases between. The CDR3 coding sequence is TGTGCCAGTAGAGCGGCGGACGAGCAGTACTTC. Translation gives CASRAADEQYF.

The rearrangement links TRBV6-6 to TRBJ1-6, with no clear D. CDR1 MNHNY and CDR2 SVGAGI come from the germline V gene (reference sequence). The V end lost 2 bases, the J end lost 10 bases, and 18 bases lay between the germline ends. This CDR3 region has 16 residues. This CDR3 reads CASSYESPGMVSPLHF. Here the CDR3 DNA reads TGTGCCAGCAGTTACGAATCCCCGGGGATGGTGTCACCCCTCCACTTT.

With respect to this clone: A junction end diverges from the germline sequence, so it may reflect a read error. The V gene is TRBV7-7, the J gene TRBJ2-3; possible D gene TRBD2, 6 bases. Germline V gives CDR1 SSHAT, CDR2 FNYEAQ (reference sequence). The CDR3 runs 16 residues. The CDR3 loop is CASSLGTLPSTDTQYF. CDR3 nucleotides: TGTGCTAGCAGCCTCGGGACTCTTCCTAGCACAGATACGCAGTATTTT.

The genes are TRBV29-1 and TRBJ1-4, with D possibly being TRBD1 (5 bases). With 4 bases removed from V and 6 bases from J, the gap between germline ends came to 12 bases. Germline lookup yields CDR1 SQVTM and CDR2 ANQGSEA. This CDR3 is built from 13 residues. Here the CDR3 DNA reads TGCAGCGTTGGGACACCGCTTCATGAAAAACTGTTTTTT. Its protein product is CSVGTPLHEKLFF.

The rearrangement uses TRBV11-3 and TRBJ1-1; perhaps TRBD1 as D (6 bases). This CDR3 comprises 11 residues. V was clipped by 5 bases and J by 11 bases, with 12 bases between them. Germline CDR1 and CDR2: SGHNT and YENEEA. The CDR3 sequence is CASSRGGRAFF. As DNA, the CDR3 is TGTGCCAGCAGCAGGGGGGGTAGGGCTTTCTTT.

The J gene is TRBJ1-1, the V gene TRBV9, with D possibly TRBD1 on 5 matching bases. The CDR3 sequence is 14 residues long. In germline, CDR1 is SGDLS, CDR2 YYNGEE. The V end lost 4 bases, the J end lost 6 bases, and 16 bases lay between the germline ends. The CDR3 here is CASSPRLGEAEAFF. In DNA form, the CDR3 reads TGTGCCAGCAGCCCCCGGCTGGGGGAGGCTGAAGCTTTCTTT.

The CDR3 sequence: CSVTPGQSMNTEAFF. The CDR3 coding sequence is TGCAGCGTTACCCCGGGACAGTCGATGAACACTGAAGCTTTCTTT. This chain joins TRBV29-1 and TRBJ1-1, with 7 bases lining up with TRBD1. This CDR3 has 15 residues. Trimming cost V 5 bases and J 0 bases; bases outside gene matches: 9. Germline loops: CDR1 SQVTM, CDR2 ANQGSEA.

This rearrangement joins TRBV28 to TRBJ2-7; the match to TRBD2 covers 13 bases. CDR1 and CDR2 (germline): MDHEN, SYDVKM. This CDR3 is 14 amino acids long. J gave up 6 bases and V 6 bases, and 5 bases lay outside the gene matches. Here the CDR3 reads CASSPGLAGVEQYF. CDR3 nucleotide sequence: TGTGCCAGCAGCCCCGGACTAGCGGGAGTCGAGCAGTACTTC. Combining the CDR3 with reference TRBV28 and TRBJ2-7 gives the whole variable domain DVKVTQSSRYLVKRTGEKVFLECVQDMDHENMFWYRQDPGLGLRLIYFSYDVKMKEKGDIPEGYSVSREKKERFSLILESASTNQTSMYLCASSPGLAGVEQYFGPGTRLTVT.

To note about this clone: At one boundary the junction diverges from the germline segment, which might be a read error. The CDR3 spells CASSLETGPPPAF. CDR3 nucleotides: TGCGCCAGCAGCTTGGAAACAGGGCCTCCCCCCGCCTTC. The J gene is TRBJ1-2, the V gene TRBV5-1; maybe TRBD1 (6 bases). Germline V gene sequence: CDR1 SGHRS, CDR2 YFSETQ. This CDR3 has 13 residues.

The V call is TRBV7-9, the J call TRBJ2-2; 10 nucleotides match TRBD2. The trim removed 5 bases at V and 2 bases at J, leaving 5 bases unmatched. The CDR3 loop spans 16 amino acids. Germline-derived CDR1 and CDR2 are SEHNR and FQNEAQ (reference sequence). The CDR3 spells CASSAAGGGNTGELFF. As DNA, the CDR3 is TGTGCCAGCAGCGCAGCGGGAGGGGGAAACACCGGGGAGCTGTTTTTT.

V is TRBV7-2 and J is TRBJ2-2; 7 bases are shared with TRBD2. V dropped 0 bases and J dropped 5; count of bases not matched to a gene: 3. The CDR3 covers 15 residues. The germline CDR1 and CDR2 sequences are SGHTA and FQGNSA. The CDR3 DNA reads as TGTGCCAGCAGCTTAGCGGGTAGCGGGACCGGGGAGCTGTTTTTT. This encodes CASSLAGSGTGELFF.

This chain joins TRBV6-4 and TRBJ1-2, with TRBD1 matching over 8 bases. The V gene's germline CDR1 is MRHNA and CDR2 SNTAGT. The length of the CDR3 is 13 residues. V dropped 3 bases and J dropped 13; count of bases not matched to a gene: 10. This CDR3 reads CASSEDGIRGLTF. The CDR3 nucleotides read TGTGCCAGCAGTGAAGATGGAATCAGGGGGCTCACCTTC.

The chain has TRBV9 and TRBJ2-3, with 8 bases matching TRBD2. The CDR3 runs 17 residues. CDR1 is SGDLS and CDR2 is YYNGEE in the germline V gene. V was pared by 4 bases and J by 3 bases, with 13 bases of the junction left unmatched. This CDR3 is CASSPRGDPGGTDTQYF. The CDR3 coding sequence is TGTGCCAGCAGCCCCCGAGGTGACCCGGGAGGGACAGATACGCAGTATTTT.

The chain carries TRBV7-2 and TRBJ1-3, with D possibly TRBD1 on 5 matching bases. This CDR3 has 14 amino acids. V lost 3 bases to trimming and J lost 4 bases, with 10 bases between them. From germline, CDR1 is SGHTA and CDR2 FQGNSA. The CDR3 loop reads CASSLGGWGNTIYF. As DNA, the CDR3 is TGTGCCAGCAGCTTGGGGGGTTGGGGAAACACCATATATTTT.

This chain joins TRBV5-6 and TRBJ2-1; 10 bases agree with TRBD2. V lost 5 bases and J lost 3; bases outside the gene matches: 5. The CDR3 has 15 residues. The germline V gene encodes CDR1 SGHDT and CDR2 YYEEEE. This chain's CDR3 is CASREGLANYNEQFF. The CDR3 DNA reads TGTGCCAGCAGAGAGGGACTAGCGAACTACAATGAGCAGTTCTTC.

The V call is TRBV2, the J call TRBJ1-2; the match to TRBD1 covers 7 bases. The CDR3 totals 12 residues. Germline CDR1 and CDR2: SNHLY and FYNNEI. Trimming removed 6 bases from V and 4 bases from J; junction bases left unmatched: 2. The chain's CDR3 is CASRRDSYGYTF. CDR3 DNA: TGTGCCAGCAGGAGGGACAGCTATGGCTACACCTTC.

The CDR3: CASSLGGTGHFFTEAFF. CDR3 coding DNA: TGTGCCAGCAGTTTAGGGGGGACCGGACACTTCTTCACTGAAGCTTTCTTT. This sequence joins TRBV27 and TRBJ1-1; perhaps TRBD1 as D (5 bases). V lost 2 bases, J lost 4 bases, and 20 bases lay in between. The germline CDR1 and CDR2 sequences are MNHEY and SMNVEV (reference sequence). The CDR3 runs to 17 residues.

The chain recombines TRBV7-2 with TRBJ1-5, with D perhaps matching TRBD1 (5 bases). This CDR3 spans 14 amino acids. Germline lookup yields CDR1 SGHTA and CDR2 FQGNSA. V was trimmed by 6 bases and J by 2 bases, leaving 11 bases between them. The CDR3 DNA follows: TGTGCCAGCAGGTCCGGGGGGGGCAATCAGCCCCAGCATTTT. It translates to CASRSGGGNQPQHF.

The chain links TRBV9 to TRBJ1-2; maybe TRBD1 (5 bases). The V end was cut by 3 bases, the J end by 7 bases, with 16 bases between. The CDR3 consists of 14 residues. Germline V lookup: CDR1 SGDLS, CDR2 YYNGEE. CDR3 DNA sequence: TGTGCCAGCAGCGGATCACAGGTTACGCCTGGCTACACCTTC. Translated, it gives CASSGSQVTPGYTF. The full variable domain, its missing parts supplied by reference TRBV9 and TRBJ1-2, is DSGVTQTPKHLITATGQRVTLRCSPRSGDLSVYWYQQSLDQGLQFLIQYYNGEERAKGNILERFSAQQFPDLHSELNLSSLELGDSALYFCASSGSQVTPGYTFGSGTRLTVV.

This clone showed up just once. The chain is built from TRBV6-5 and TRBJ2-2; 7 nucleotides align to TRBD1. CDR1 and CDR2 (germline): MNHEY, SVGAGI. This CDR3 contains 14 residues. J lost 4 bases, V lost 4 bases, and 3 bases had no gene match. The DNA for the CDR3 is TGTGCCAGCAGTTTTACAGGGGCCACCGGGGAGCTGTTTTTT. Translating it yields CASSFTGATGELFF.

This chain uses TRBV5-1 with TRBJ1-5; no firm D call. Germline values: CDR1 SGHRS, CDR2 YFSETQ. This CDR3 spans 15 amino acids. V lost 0 bases and J 3 bases, leaving 10 bases between the germline ends. CDR3 in DNA: TGCGCCAGCAGCTTGGGACATCCCCCCAATCAGCCCCAGCATTTT. Translating it yields CASSLGHPPNQPQHF. The variable domain in full, completed from reference TRBV5-1 and TRBJ1-5, reads KAGVTQTPRYLIKTRGQQVTLSCSPISGHRSVSWYQQTPGQGLQFLFEYFSETQRNKGNFPGRFSGRQFSNSRSEMNVSTLELGDSALYLCASSLGHPPNQPQHFGDGTRLSIL.

The V and J genes are TRBV5-4 and TRBJ2-3, with 9 bases lining up with TRBD1. The CDR3 covers 15 residues. Germline values: CDR1 SGHNT, CDR2 YYREEE (reference sequence). V shed 4 bases and J 0 bases; nucleotides not matched to a gene: 3. CDR3 nucleotides: TGTGCCAGCAGCGTGGACAGGGGTAGCACAGATACGCAGTATTTT. Translation gives CASSVDRGSTDTQYF. The full variable domain, its missing parts supplied by reference TRBV5-4 and TRBJ2-3, is ETGVTQSPTHLIKTRGQQVTLRCSSQSGHNTVSWYQQALGQGPQFIFQYYREEENGRGNFPPRFSGLQFPNYSSELNVNALELDDSALYLCASSVDRGSTDTQYFGPGTRLTVL.